The 10 T cell receptor beta chains in this list originate from one sample, sequenced in a study of Ad26.COV2.S vaccination and SARS-CoV-2 variants. The treatment: around 19 received Ad26.COV2.S at low or high dose, single or two shots; 5 received placebo; per-sample allocation not given. Material that was analyzed had been drawn on day 63 after the first vaccine or placebo injection. Sequenced by immunoSEQ multiplex PCR; TCRdb stores in-frame clones only, minus some. Found here are around 300,000 clones, roughly 91% of them singletons; the top ten hold approximately 5%. The sample was peripheral blood, taken in a trial of Ad26.COV2.S vaccine versus placebo. The source of these receptors is a person between 18 and 65 years old who received the Ad26.COV2.S COVID-19 vaccine or a placebo.

This clone was counted once. The V call is TRBV7-9, the J call TRBJ1-4; D call uncertain. V was trimmed by 2 bases and J by 7 bases, leaving 17 bases between them. Germline V gene sequence: CDR1 SEHNR, CDR2 FQNEAQ (reference sequence). The CDR3 sequence is 16 residues long. In DNA, the CDR3 is TGTGCCAGCAGCTTAAGCCCCGGGCGAAAGGGTGAAAAACTGTTTTTT. This codes for CASSLSPGRKGEKLFF.

The chain has TRBV9 and TRBJ2-6; the match to TRBD1 covers 10 bases. Germline assignment: CDR1 SGDLS and CDR2 YYNGEE. This CDR3 contains 21 residues. With 0 bases clipped from V and 2 bases from J, the junction kept 14 bases outside the gene matches. The CDR3 bases are TGTGCCAGCAGCGTAGCTACGGGGGACAGGGGATCCCTTGCTGGGGCCAACGTCCTGACTTTC. Translating it yields CASSVATGDRGSLAGANVLTF.

This sequence joins TRBV7-9 and TRBJ2-7; D not resolved. The CDR3 has 12 residues. Looked up from germline, CDR1 is SEHNR and CDR2 is FQNEAQ (reference sequence). V was shortened by 2 bases and J by 7 bases, with 9 bases between the two germline ends. The CDR3, as DNA: TGTGCCAGCAGCTTAATAGCTGCGGAGCAGTACTTC. This translates into CASSLIAAEQYF.

This sequence joins TRBV19 and TRBJ1-1; D is undetermined. CDR3 size: 12 residues. V dropped 6 bases and J dropped 4 bases, with 9 bases sitting between them. CDR1 LNHDA and CDR2 SQIVND come from the germline V gene (reference sequence). The CDR3 reads CASSDPLTEAFF. CDR3 nucleotide sequence: TGTGCCAGTAGCGATCCGCTCACTGAAGCTTTCTTT.

CDR3 nucleotide sequence: TGTGCCAGCAGCTCGGGACACAACACCGGGGAGCTGTTTTTT. This sequence encodes CASSSGHNTGELFF. The chain joins TRBV7-3 to TRBJ2-2; a possible D gene is TRBD1 (6 bases). Trimming pared 4 bases from V and 2 bases from J, leaving 8 bases between. The CDR3 sequence is 14 residues long. Germline lookup yields CDR1 SGHTA and CDR2 FQGTGA.

Note on this clone: The same CDR3 arises from other DNA sequences in this sample as well. The chain employs TRBV27 and TRBJ2-7, with no clear D. Germline CDR1 is MNHEY and CDR2 is SMNVEV (reference sequence). The CDR3 is made up of 13 amino acids. The germline V and J ends were trimmed by 3 bases and 4 bases, with 10 bases remaining between them. The CDR3, as DNA: TGTGCCAGCAGTTTGTTTTCTGGGTACGAGCAGTACTTC. This encodes CASSLFSGYEQYF.

The chain is built from TRBV7-9 and TRBJ1-2; TRBD1 is a possible D gene (5 bases). Per germline, CDR1 SEHNR and CDR2 FQNEAQ (reference sequence). The ends were cut back, 4 bases at V and 2 bases at J, with 23 bases in the middle. The CDR3 has 18 amino acids. The CDR3 loop reads CASSSPPEGPGGNYGYTF. Here the CDR3 DNA reads TGTGCCAGCAGCTCACCTCCCGAGGGGCCGGGCGGCAACTATGGCTACACCTTC.

V is TRBV10-3 and J is TRBJ2-3; 9 nucleotides agree with TRBD1. Unmatched junction bases numbered 6, after V lost 9 bases and J lost 5 bases. Germline V gives CDR1 ENHRY, CDR2 SYGVKD. This CDR3 contains 13 residues. The CDR3 DNA reads TGTGCCATTAGGACAGGGGTGATAGATACGCAGTATTTT. Its protein is CAIRTGVIDTQYF.

The chain carries TRBV19 and TRBJ1-4; D not resolved. V was shortened by 5 bases and J by 0 bases, with 7 bases between the two germline ends. Per germline, CDR1 LNHDA and CDR2 SQIVND (reference sequence). The CDR3 loop spans 14 amino acids. The CDR3 bases are TGTGCCAGTAGTCCAGAGGCAACTAATGAAAAACTGTTTTTT. Its protein is CASSPEATNEKLFF.

This clone was detected only once. V gene TRBV3-1 (or the pseudogene TRBV3-2) combines with J gene TRBJ2-7; D call uncertain. CDR1 is LGHDT and CDR2 is YNNKEL in the germline V gene (reference sequence). The CDR3 spans 12 residues. The V and J ends lost 2 bases and 3 bases respectively, with 5 bases between them. The CDR3 nucleotides read TGTGCCAGCAGCCAAAGCAGCTACGAGCAGTACTTC. The encoded protein is CASSQSSYEQYF.